The present T cell receptor beta chain was sequenced within a study of shared clonotypes between healthy human individuals (dated by TCRdb to the early 2020s). Notes on the research overall: A few men and two women, aged 18 to 49 years, made up the cohort. The study deeply sequenced blood TCR repertoires of roughly five healthy adults to estimate repertoire size and the extent of clonotype sharing between individuals. Per donor, leukapheresis produced somewhere between about 0.85 and 8.9 billion PBMCs. Libraries were prepared and TCR repertoires were sequenced by different laboratories using diverse techniques, in order to increase sequencing depth and limit assay-specific biases. For each donor, three plates each were used for CD4 naive and CD4 memory, two plates were used for CD8 naive, and one plate was used for CD8 memory.

CD8 naive samples consisted of CD45RO-negative cells that were positively selected for CCR7, yielding a CD45RA+CCR7+ population without TemRA cells. The donors were healthy, HIV-negative adults who had no recently reported acute infections or vaccinations. Every donor was a Caucasian adult residing in Nashville, Tennessee, USA. After blood collection by leukapheresis, PBMCs were isolated using Ficoll-Histopaque density gradient centrifugation and then cryopreserved in the vapor phase of liquid nitrogen. Analytical flow cytometry was used to check the purity and quantity of every magnetically sorted T cell population. Genomic DNA was isolated from every sorted fraction and measured by UV absorbance on a Nanodrop 2000c. What the authors observed across the whole study: Pairwise subsampling indicated that sequencing depth was expected to affect the degree of clonotype sharing among donors. The small number of donors limited the genetic and exposure-history diversity represented. Rarefaction of sorted-subset datasets indicated incomplete sequencing despite the large sequencing depth. Sampling was limited to blood, and TCR repertoires in tissue likely differ from TCR repertoires in blood. Sharing across four donors was observed for 5% to 6.5% of naive CD4, around 3.5% of naive CD8, about 2.3% of memory CD4, and about 0.4% of memory CD8 clonotypes. Naive subsets generally had larger estimated clonotype richness than memory subsets. Clonotypes shared by all four sorted-subset donors showed higher generation probabilities than non-shared clonotypes.

TCR CDR3 regions were amplified from genomic DNA by multiplex PCR using the deep immunoSEQ assay. Genomic DNA extracted from each cell subset was distributed evenly over all wells of several immunoSEQ 96-well plates, and each plate served as one replicate. Each replicate PCR for sorted subsets received 150 to 250 ng genomic DNA, equal to 30,000 or so T cell genomes. Purified libraries were quantified with a Qubit 3.0 fluorometer, sized on a Bioanalyzer 2100, and re-quantified with the KAPA Library Quantification kit. Every immunoSEQ 96-well plate was sequenced on a dedicated single-read 150-cycle Illumina NextSeq 550 flow cell. In the authors' own workflow: Because only junctional sequences without quality scores were contained in the immunoSEQ output, filtering matching that applied to full-length reads could not be performed. Sequences were annotated with PyIR, a Python wrapper for IgBLAST v1.9, using IMGT germline references to assign V/J genes and CDR3. Reads with weak V/J assignments (E-value above 1e-6), missing CDR3, stop codons, out-of-frame junctions, or ambiguous translated residues were removed. V3J clonotypes were defined as sequences sharing an identical inferred V gene, J gene, and CDR3 amino acid sequence. The percentage overlap between two repertoires was calculated by dividing the number of shared unique clonotypes by the size of the smaller repertoire. Repertoire richness was assessed with RTK rarefaction, the Chao1 estimator, and Recon v2.1 estimates of unobserved clonotypes. Generation probabilities for all TCRbeta clonotypes obtained by the gDNA method from a handful of donors were computed using OLGA. Drawn from immuneACCESS, this table holds only the in-frame rearrangements with V and J called that TCRdb kept. Clones are partly lost; checked studies trace under half to an unresolved V gene and leave the rest unexplained. The V and J calls and clone size are taken from that table; D and trimming were inferred from the DNA. Present in this sample are more than 600,000 clones, approximately 90% of which were seen just once. The ten most abundant clones make up about 24% of the sample.

As for this clone: The target of this receptor is not known. The input lacks base qualities; no much larger clone sits a single base away.

Germline trimming amounts to 3 bases on V and 6 bases on J, with 5 as the count of junction bases outside the gene matches. The CDR3, cysteine through phenylalanine, is 16 amino acids long. This entry keeps only the CDR3 DNA: 48 bases, framed from base 1. CDR1 and CDR2, per the germline V gene, are SGHTA and FQGNSA. This receptor was obtained from a young man in good health. What was sequenced was naive CD8+ T cells sorted from blood. In light of the paper, this sample's cell subset or site label describes: CD45RA+CCR7+. This receptor chain uses TRBV7-2 and TRBJ2-3; TRBD2 aligns with 14 central bases. CDR3 sequence: CASSLGTSGRADTQYF. At the DNA level, the sequence is TGTGCCAGCAGCTTGGGGACTAGCGGGAGAGCTGATACGCAGTATTTT.